What follows are 30 T cell receptor beta chains derived from one specimen sequenced in a study of T cell repertoires and leukemia-associated antigens. No antigen is known for these receptors. MiXCR was run by TCRdb on the 5' RACE reads, yielding one entry per CDR3 protein. The sample comprises 12,000 to 15,000 distinct CDR3 sequences, roughly 40% of which are singletons, and around 9% rests with the top ten. Sequences were obtained from CD3+ T cells sorted from blood and cultured. These receptors all come from a female donor in good health.

This clonotype is medium-sized by share. The V gene is TRBV29-1, the J gene TRBJ2-3; D may match TRBD1 or TRBD2 (5 bases each). The ends were cut back, 7 bases at V and 5 bases at J, with 19 bases in the middle. The CDR3 consists of 14 residues. Germline V gene sequence: CDR1 SQVTM, CDR2 ANQGSEA. The CDR3 sequence is CSAAGTLRVDTQYF. In DNA, the CDR3 is TGCAGCGCCGCCGGGACCCTGAGAGTAGATACGCAGTATTTT.

This clonotype was counted at least ten times. The chain combines TRBV7-9 with TRBJ2-7, with 7 bases identical to TRBD1. V lost 5 bases and J lost 0; bases outside the gene matches: 4. This CDR3 comprises 14 residues. CDR1 is SEHNR and CDR2 is FQNEAQ in the germline V gene (reference sequence). CDR3 nucleotides: TGTGCCAGCAGCCCGGGACAGAGCTCCTACGAGCAGTACTTC. Its protein is CASSPGQSSYEQYF.

At least ten counts were recorded for this clonotype. The rearrangement uses TRBV27 and TRBJ2-7; 8 bases match TRBD1. The length of the CDR3 is 17 residues. CDR1 MNHEY and CDR2 SMNVEV come from the germline V gene (reference sequence). The V segment lost 6 bases and the J segment 5 bases; nucleotides outside the gene matches: 18. DNA of the CDR3: TGTGCCAGCAGAAGTTGGCGCGGTAACAGGGGGGACCACGAGCAGTACTTC. The encoded protein is CASRSWRGNRGDHEQYF.

This chain joins TRBV12-3 or TRBV12-4 and TRBJ2-5; 8 bases line up with TRBD2. With V trimmed by 6 bases and J by 7 bases, 4 bases remained unmatched. The CDR3 loop spans 12 amino acids. CDR3 sequence reads: CASSGGVGTQYF. CDR3 nucleotide sequence: TGTGCCAGCAGCGGGGGGGTCGGGACCCAGTACTTC.

The rearrangement uses TRBV6-2 or TRBV6-3 and TRBJ2-1; 8 bases agree with TRBD2. CDR1 MNHEY and CDR2 SVGEGT come from the germline V gene. Germline trimming cut 0 bases from V and 8 bases from J; bases unmatched to any gene: 6. The CDR3 consists of 15 residues. In nucleotides, the CDR3 is TGTGCCAGCAGTTACTCAGCGGGAGAGGGGGATGAGCAGTTCTTC. Protein product: CASSYSAGEGDEQFF.

About this clonotype: A read error is likely, as this CDR3 ends without the conserved phenylalanine or tryptophan. J is TRBJ1-6 and V is TRBV20-1; the D gene is possibly TRBD1 (6 bases). Germline CDR1 is DFQATT and CDR2 is SNEGSKA (reference sequence). V lost 6 bases and J 11 bases, leaving 20 bases between the germline ends. CDR3 length equals 14 residues. The chain's CDR3 is CSATGAGVGPPLHL. As DNA, the CDR3 is TGCAGTGCAACCGGGGCAGGGGTCGGACCACCCCTCCACCTT.

To note about this clonotype: Relative to the germline gene, one junction end is altered; a read error may explain this. The V gene is TRBV2, the J gene TRBJ2-7; 10 positions match TRBD2. Germline CDR1 is SNHLY and CDR2 is FYNNEI. CDR3 length: 18 amino acids. CDR3 sequence: CASSSWTSGSGVSYERYF. The CDR3 coding sequence is TGTGCCAGCAGTTCATGGACTAGCGGTTCGGGAGTTTCCTACGAGCGGTACTTC.

V is TRBV20-1 and J is TRBJ2-4; the match to TRBD2 covers 15 bases. V shed 6 bases and J 8 bases; nucleotides not matched to a gene: 8. The CDR3 runs to 15 residues. CDR1 is DFQATT and CDR2 is SNEGSKA in the germline V gene (reference sequence). DNA for the CDR3: TGCAGTGCAAGGCCGGGACTAGCGGGAGGCGACATTCAGTACTTC. This translates into CSARPGLAGGDIQYF.

The chain links TRBV20-1 to TRBJ2-1; D could derive from TRBD1 or TRBD2 (5 bases each). Trimming stripped 6 bases from V and 0 bases from J, with 24 bases between. The CDR3 sequence is 18 residues long. The V gene's germline CDR1 is DFQATT and CDR2 SNEGSKA (reference sequence). In DNA form, the CDR3 reads TGCAGTGCGGGACCCTACAATGAGCGGTTGAGCTCCTACAATGAGCAGTTCTTC. It is translated as CSAGPYNERLSSYNEQFF.

This chain connects TRBV6-2 or TRBV6-3 to TRBJ2-1; TRBD1 might be the D (6 bases). The CDR3 has 12 amino acids. Germline-derived CDR1 and CDR2 are MNHEY and SVGEGT. The V and J ends lost 10 bases and 7 bases respectively, with 14 bases between them. The CDR3, as DNA: TGTGCCAACAGGGACCCGACGAATGAGCAGTTCTTC. Translated: CANRDPTNEQFF.

The gene calls are TRBV29-1 and TRBJ2-3; 14 bases are a match to TRBD2. Germline V gives CDR1 SQVTM, CDR2 ANQGSEA. This CDR3 is built from 14 residues. J was trimmed by 9 bases and V by 5 bases; bases with no gene match: 7. This chain's CDR3 is CSVSTGTSGRTQYF. For the CDR3, the DNA is TGCAGCGTTAGCACCGGGACTAGCGGGAGAACGCAGTATTTT.

This clonotype was seen ten or more times. V and J are TRBV5-4 and TRBJ2-5; 7 bases are a match to TRBD2. This CDR3 region has 13 residues. Germline lookup yields CDR1 SGHNT and CDR2 YYREEE (reference sequence). V trimming: 4 bases; J trimming: 1 base; junction bases outside the gene matches: 1. CDR3 amino acids: CASSGTTQETQYF. The CDR3 DNA follows: TGTGCCAGCAGCGGGACTACCCAAGAGACCCAGTACTTC.

This clonotype was found a few times. The chain is built from TRBV24-1 and TRBJ2-1; TRBD2 matches at 14 bases. Trimming cost V 10 bases and J 1 base; bases outside gene matches: 8. Per the germline V gene, CDR1 is KGHDR and CDR2 is SFDVKD. The CDR3 has 17 amino acids. Here the CDR3 DNA reads TGTGCCACTGGACTAGCGGGAGGCCCGGGGTCCTACAATGAGCAGTTCTTC. This gives the protein CATGLAGGPGSYNEQFF.

Many counts were recorded for this clonotype. The chain employs TRBV7-9 and TRBJ2-5; 7 bases line up with TRBD2. The J segment lost 4 bases and the V segment lost 8 bases, leaving 10 bases of the junction unmatched. CDR3 length: 14 amino acids. Germline V gene data show CDR1 as SEHNR and CDR2 as FQNEAQ (reference sequence). CDR3 DNA sequence: TGTGCCAGCGACCGACTAGCTGGACCAGAGACCCAGTACTTC. Translating it yields CASDRLAGPETQYF.

This clonotype is deemed medium-sized (0.01 to 0.1%). The V gene is TRBV15, the J gene TRBJ2-2; TRBD1 matches 7 bases. The CDR3 loop spans 14 amino acids. Germline CDR1 LNHNV, CDR2 YYDKDF (reference sequence). The V segment lost 7 bases and the J segment 2 bases; nucleotides outside the gene matches: 4. The CDR3 nucleotides are TGTGCCACCAAGGGGACAGACAACACCGGGGAGCTGTTTTTT. As protein: CATKGTDNTGELFF.

CDR3 amino acids: CATSRGRDRGAFF. The DNA of the CDR3 is TGTGCCACCAGCAGAGGGAGGGATCGTGGAGCTTTCTTT. The gene calls are TRBV15 and TRBJ1-1; D not certain. Germline CDR1 is LNHNV and CDR2 is YYDKDF (reference sequence). The ends were cut back, 1 base at V and 10 bases at J, with 13 bases in the middle. This CDR3 spans 13 amino acids.

This clonotype was counted at least ten times. The chain is built from TRBV28 and TRBJ1-6, with D perhaps TRBD1 (5 bases). The CDR3 extends over 15 amino acids. Germline CDR1 is MDHEN and CDR2 is SYDVKM. Trimming removed 5 bases at V and 7 bases at J, with 15 bases between. The CDR3 loop reads CASSPPGRLNSPLHF. In DNA, the CDR3 is TGTGCCAGCAGTCCCCCGGGACGGCTAAATTCACCCCTCCACTTT.

With regard to this clonotype: The junction shows a germline mismatch at one end, possibly a read error. This rearrangement joins TRBV27 to TRBJ2-7; 8 bases line up with TRBD1. The CDR3 runs to 17 residues. Per germline, CDR1 MNHEY and CDR2 SMNVEV (reference sequence). The CDR3 loop is CASRSWRGNRGDHEQRF. CDR3 nucleotides: TGTGCCAGCAGAAGTTGGCGCGGTAACAGGGGGGACCACGAGCAGCGCTTC.

This clonotype is medium-sized (0.01 to 0.1%) within its sample. CDR3 sequence reads: CSATTSGAYEQFF. CDR3 nucleotide sequence: TGCAGTGCTACGACTAGCGGGGCCTATGAGCAGTTCTTC. This chain links TRBV20-1 with TRBJ2-1, with 11 bases lining up with TRBD2. Losses at the gene ends were 4 bases for V and 8 bases for J; bases not matched to a gene: 4. CDR3 size: 13 residues. CDR1 is DFQATT and CDR2 is SNEGSKA in the germline V gene (reference sequence).

This clonotype is medium-sized in the sample. V usage is TRBV5-1 and J usage is TRBJ2-3; possibly TRBD2 for D (5 bases). Trimming removed 0 bases at V and 0 bases at J, with 11 bases between. Germline V CDR1 and CDR2: SGHRS, YFSETQ. The CDR3 sequence is 16 residues long. The CDR3 spells CASSLGAAPSTDTQYF. The DNA for the CDR3 is TGCGCCAGCAGCTTGGGAGCGGCCCCGAGCACAGATACGCAGTATTTT.

This clonotype is classed as medium-sized. The chain carries TRBV20-1 and TRBJ1-6, with TRBD1 identical over 7 bases. The germline V gene has CDR1 DFQATT and CDR2 SNEGSKA (reference sequence). This CDR3 region has 16 residues. V shed 8 bases and J 4 bases; nucleotides not matched to a gene: 14. CDR3 residues: CSSMTGRLKYNSPLHF. CDR3 DNA: TGCAGTTCGATGACAGGGAGGTTGAAGTATAATTCACCCCTCCACTTT.

As for this clonotype: At one end, the junction sequence differs from germline, possibly due to a read error. The chain joins TRBV12-3 or TRBV12-4 to TRBJ1-2; D not resolved. The CDR3 length is 14 residues. The CDR3 sequence: CAGSFGVGGYGYTF. The DNA of the CDR3 is TGTGCCGGCAGTTTCGGGGTCGGAGGCTATGGCTACACCTTC.

By sample share, this clonotype is medium-sized. The chain is built from TRBV25-1 and TRBJ1-2; D is possibly TRBD1 (5 bases). V dropped 0 bases and J dropped 8 bases, with 13 bases sitting between them. Looked up from germline, CDR1 is MGHDK and CDR2 is SYGVNS. This CDR3 is built from 14 residues. In DNA form, the CDR3 reads TGTGCCAGCAGTGAATATTTGGGGACGGCAGGCTACACCTTC. It codes for CASSEYLGTAGYTF.

The gene calls are TRBV6-4 and TRBJ2-2, with D unclear. The CDR3 spans 13 residues. V lost 4 bases to trimming and J lost 4 bases, with 7 bases between them. CDR1 is MRHNA and CDR2 is SNTAGT in the germline V gene. CDR3 nucleotide sequence: TGTGCCAGCAGTGTAGATACCACCGGGGAGCTGTTTTTT. Encoded protein: CASSVDTTGELFF.

This clonotype is medium-sized (0.01 to 0.1%) in the sample. The chain uses TRBV20-1 and TRBJ2-3; 12 nucleotides agree with TRBD1. Germline CDR1 DFQATT, CDR2 SNEGSKA (reference sequence). The CDR3 contains 15 residues. V was pared by 6 bases and J by 8 bases, with 12 bases of the junction left unmatched. CDR3 loop: CSANPPGQGAGTQYF. CDR3 sequence (DNA): TGCAGTGCAAATCCTCCGGGACAGGGGGCTGGTACGCAGTATTTT.

The chain is built from TRBV20-1 and TRBJ2-3; D might be TRBD2 (6 bases). V lost 1 base, J lost 3 bases, and 17 bases lay in between. This CDR3 is 16 amino acids long. The germline V gene has CDR1 DFQATT and CDR2 SNEGSKA (reference sequence). CDR3 residues: CSARVVAAWETDTQYF. As DNA, the CDR3 is TGCAGTGCTAGAGTGGTAGCGGCCTGGGAGACAGATACGCAGTATTTT.

This clonotype appeared many times. The gene calls are TRBV5-1 and TRBJ2-7; D possibly corresponds to TRBD1 (6 bases). The CDR3 is 16 amino acids. V was shortened by 1 base and J by 1 base, with 15 bases between the two germline ends. Germline-derived CDR1 and CDR2 are SGHRS and YFSETQ. CDR3 DNA sequence: TGCGCCAGCAGCTTGAAGGTACGGGACACTTCCTACGAGCAGTACTTC. Translation: CASSLKVRDTSYEQYF. Drawing the rest from reference TRBV5-1 and TRBJ2-7, the complete variable domain is KAGVTQTPRYLIKTRGQQVTLSCSPISGHRSVSWYQQTPGQGLQFLFEYFSETQRNKGNFPGRFSGRQFSNSRSEMNVSTLELGDSALYLCASSLKVRDTSYEQYFGPGTRLTVT.

Many counts were recorded for this clonotype. The chain is built from TRBV10-3 and TRBJ2-3; D might be TRBD1 (6 bases). The germline CDR1 and CDR2 sequences are ENHRY and SYGVKD. V lost 9 bases to trimming and J lost 0 bases, with 13 bases between them. The CDR3 runs to 14 residues. CDR3 in amino acids: CAMAGAFSTDTQYF. For the CDR3, the DNA is TGTGCCATGGCAGGGGCATTTAGCACAGATACGCAGTATTTT.

This clonotype was found many times. This sequence joins TRBV6-6 and TRBJ2-1; D is uncertain. The CDR3 is 18 amino acids. CDR1 and CDR2 from the germline V gene are MNHNY and SVGAGI (reference sequence). The germline V and J ends were trimmed by 2 bases and 4 bases, with 21 bases remaining between them. DNA for the CDR3: TGTGCCAGCAGTTACCATCATTTCTTTAGGGAAAGTTACAATGAGCAGTTCTTC. It specifies CASSYHHFFRESYNEQFF.

This sequence joins TRBV7-6 and TRBJ2-5, with 10 positions matching TRBD2. The CDR3 contains 14 residues. Germline loops: CDR1 SGHVS, CDR2 FNYEAQ. After removal of 5 bases from V and 4 bases from J, the junction contained 4 bases not matched to a gene. The CDR3 DNA sequence: TGTGCCAGCAGCCACCGACTAGCGGGAGAGACCCAGTACTTC. Protein product: CASSHRLAGETQYF. Together with reference TRBV7-6 and TRBJ2-5, the CDR3 gives the full variable domain: GAGVSQSPRYKVTKRGQDVALRCDPISGHVSLYWYRQALGQGPEFLTYFNYEAQQDKSGLPNDRFSAERPEGSISTLTIQRTEQRDSAMYRCASSHRLAGETQYFGPGTRLLVL.